The next 30 T cell receptor beta chains were all read from a single sample in a study of blood T cell repertoires in COVID-19. The method was immunoSEQ multiplex PCR; TCRdb's version includes in-frame clones alone and lacks a portion of them. The profile shows about 88,000 clones, around 90% of them singletons. Sequencing was performed on peripheral blood. Source of these receptors: a man between 18 and 35 years old with COVID-19, enrolled during active disease.

This clone was found a few times. The chain recombines TRBV7-8 with TRBJ1-4, with no clear D. The CDR3 runs to 14 residues. V dropped 5 bases and J dropped 7 bases, with 14 bases sitting between them. In germline, CDR1 is SGHVS, CDR2 FQNEAQ. The CDR3 nucleotides are TGTGCCAGCAGCCCAGAGAGGCTCGGTGAAAAACTGTTTTTT. Amino acid sequence: CASSPERLGEKLFF.

The V gene is TRBV24-1, the J gene TRBJ2-7, with 7 positions matching TRBD1. The CDR3 contains 14 residues. With V trimmed by 5 bases and J by 4 bases, 7 bases remained unmatched. The germline CDR1 and CDR2 sequences are KGHDR and SFDVKD. The CDR3 bases are TGTGCCACCAGTGCCCACGACAGGGTTTACGAGCAGTACTTC. Residues: CATSAHDRVYEQYF.

The V and J genes are TRBV5-1 and TRBJ2-3, with 11 bases fitting TRBD2. Germline values: CDR1 SGHRS, CDR2 YFSETQ. Trimming removed 0 bases from V and 4 bases from J; junction bases left unmatched: 1. The CDR3 sequence is 15 residues long. Here the CDR3 DNA reads TGCGCCAGCAGCTTGGTTAGCGGGAGGGCAGATACGCAGTATTTT. Translating it yields CASSLVSGRADTQYF.

V and J are TRBV14 and TRBJ1-5; 9 bases align to TRBD1. Germline V lookup: CDR1 SGHDN, CDR2 FVKESK. V lost 0 bases to trimming and J lost 6 bases; unmatched junction nucleotides: 6. This CDR3 spans 16 amino acids. The CDR3 sequence is CASSQDWTGEFQPQHF. The CDR3 DNA reads TGTGCCAGCAGCCAAGATTGGACAGGGGAATTTCAGCCCCAGCATTTT.

The genes are TRBV4-1 and TRBJ2-2; D uncertain. CDR1 is MGHRA and CDR2 is YSYEKL in the germline V gene. V lost 5 bases, J lost 5 bases, and 3 bases lay in between. The CDR3 has 11 amino acids. This CDR3 reads CASSETGELFF. CDR3 nucleotides: TGCGCCAGCAGCGAGACCGGGGAGCTGTTTTTT.

The chain is built from TRBV5-6 and TRBJ1-1; 8 nucleotides agree with TRBD1. The CDR3 is 15 amino acids. The germline gives CDR1 SGHDT, CDR2 YYEEEE. After removal of 4 bases from V and 0 bases from J, the junction contained 5 bases not matched to a gene. CDR3 loop: CASSGGTGMNTEAFF. In nucleotides, the CDR3 is TGTGCCAGCAGCGGGGGGACAGGCATGAACACTGAAGCTTTCTTT.

This chain uses TRBV5-6 with TRBJ2-2, with 8 positions matching TRBD1. The germline gives CDR1 SGHDT, CDR2 YYEEEE. V shed 1 base and J 6 bases; nucleotides not matched to a gene: 8. The CDR3 loop spans 16 amino acids. CDR3 sequence: CASSLRRTGIPGELFF. The CDR3, as DNA: TGTGCCAGCAGCTTGCGAAGGACAGGGATCCCCGGGGAGCTGTTTTTT.

The J gene is TRBJ1-5, the V gene TRBV4-3, with TRBD1 identical over 8 bases. The CDR3 contains 13 residues. With 5 bases clipped from V and 6 bases from J, the junction kept 3 bases outside the gene matches. CDR1 LGHNA and CDR2 YSLEER come from the germline V gene. CDR3 nucleotides: TGCGCCAGCAGCTCACAGGGGGGTCAGCCCCAGCATTTT. This codes for CASSSQGGQPQHF.

This chain links TRBV29-1 with TRBJ2-2; 8 bases align to TRBD2. CDR3 length equals 13 residues. The ends lost 7 bases at V and 1 base at J; junction bases unmatched: 2. The germline gives CDR1 SQVTM, CDR2 ANQGSEA. CDR3 protein: CSGGTRNTGELFF. CDR3 DNA: TGCAGCGGAGGGACTAGGAACACCGGGGAGCTGTTTTTT.

The rearrangement uses TRBV5-5 and TRBJ2-7; D might be TRBD1 (7 bases). The ends were cut back, 0 bases at V and 0 bases at J, with 10 bases in the middle. The CDR3 totals 15 residues. Germline V gene data show CDR1 as SGHKS and CDR2 as YYEKEE (reference sequence). As DNA, the CDR3 is TGTGCCAGCAGCTTGGGCGGGACAGTCTCCTACGAGCAGTACTTC. Its protein is CASSLGGTVSYEQYF.

The rearrangement uses TRBV27 and TRBJ1-1; perhaps TRBD1 as D (6 bases). Between the trimmed V and J ends, which lost 5 bases and 0 bases, there was a span of 10 bases. The CDR3 length is 14 residues. Germline V gene lookup returns CDR1 MNHEY and CDR2 SMNVEV (reference sequence). The CDR3 spells CASSADRLNTEAFF. As DNA, the CDR3 is TGTGCCAGCAGTGCCGACAGGCTGAACACTGAAGCTTTCTTT.

The chain employs TRBV25-1 and TRBJ1-6; D unclear. In germline, CDR1 is MGHDK, CDR2 SYGVNS. This CDR3 has 12 amino acids. With 7 bases removed from V and 7 bases from J, the gap between germline ends came to 8 bases. The CDR3 region has the DNA TGTGCCAGCAACTCACAGAATTCACCCCTCCACTTT. Encoded protein: CASNSQNSPLHF.

The genes are TRBV5-6 and TRBJ2-3; tentatively, D is TRBD2 (5 bases). Germline V lookup: CDR1 SGHDT, CDR2 YYEEEE. The CDR3 spans 15 residues. V shed 4 bases and J shed 4 bases, with 16 bases lying between them. The CDR3 nucleotides read TGTGCCAGCAGCGTCGGGCCGTCCGGGGCAGATACGCAGTATTTT. Residues: CASSVGPSGADTQYF. Filled out from reference TRBV5-6 and TRBJ2-3, the complete variable domain reads DAGVTQSPTHLIKTRGQQVTLRCSPKSGHDTVSWYQQALGQGPQFIFQYYEEEERQRGNFPDRFSGHQFPNYSSELNVNALLLGDSALYLCASSVGPSGADTQYFGPGTRLTVL.

The gene calls are TRBV25-1 and TRBJ1-6, with TRBD1 identical over 10 bases. V shed 4 bases, J shed 9 bases, and the junction held 6 bases outside the gene matches. Germline values: CDR1 MGHDK, CDR2 SYGVNS. This CDR3 is 15 amino acids long. The CDR3 is CASSVGGTGASPLHF. CDR3 DNA sequence: TGTGCCAGCAGTGTCGGAGGGACAGGGGCTTCACCCCTCCACTTT. Variable domain in full (rest from reference TRBV25-1 and TRBJ1-6): EADIYQTPRYLVIGTGKKITLECSQTMGHDKMYWYQQDPGMELHLIHYSYGVNSTEKGDLSSESTVSRIRTEHFPLTLESARPSHTSQYLCASSVGGTGASPLHFGNGTRLTVT.

This clone was recorded once. The gene calls are TRBV27 and TRBJ2-2; 8 bases map to TRBD1. Per germline, CDR1 MNHEY and CDR2 SMNVEV (reference sequence). V lost 4 bases to trimming and J lost 6 bases; unmatched junction nucleotides: 10. The CDR3 sequence is 16 residues long. The CDR3 here is CASSWGPGGPAGELFF. The DNA for the CDR3 is TGTGCCAGCAGTTGGGGACCAGGGGGCCCAGCCGGGGAGCTGTTTTTT.

In nucleotides, the CDR3 is TGTGCCAGCAGTTACCGGGGGGGGACCTACGAGCAGTACTTC. Translated: CASSYRGGTYEQYF. The chain has TRBV6-5 and TRBJ2-7; 8 nucleotides line up with TRBD2. Germline V lookup: CDR1 MNHEY, CDR2 SVGAGI. V dropped 2 bases and J dropped 2; count of bases not matched to a gene: 2. The CDR3 has 14 amino acids.

This chain's CDR3 is CSAGDFNEQFF. As DNA, the CDR3 is TGCAGTGCAGGGGACTTTAATGAGCAGTTCTTC. The J gene is TRBJ2-1, the V gene TRBV20-1; D is possibly TRBD2 (6 bases). Trimming pared 6 bases from V and 7 bases from J, leaving 10 bases between. Germline CDR1 and CDR2: DFQATT and SNEGSKA (reference sequence). The CDR3 has 11 residues.

V and J are TRBV2 and TRBJ1-2; 8 bases fit TRBD1. CDR3 length: 14 residues. Losses at the gene ends were 5 bases for V and 4 bases for J; bases not matched to a gene: 6. Germline CDR1 SNHLY, CDR2 FYNNEI. The CDR3 loop is CASSSGTGVYGYTF. The DNA for the CDR3 is TGTGCCAGCAGTTCCGGGACAGGAGTCTATGGCTACACCTTC.

The chain recombines TRBV5-4 with TRBJ2-3; D possibly corresponds to TRBD2 (7 bases). The ends were cut back, 0 bases at V and 4 bases at J, with 12 bases in the middle. The CDR3 totals 15 residues. Per the germline V gene, CDR1 is SGHNT and CDR2 is YYREEE (reference sequence). CDR3 nucleotide sequence: TGTGCCAGCAGCTTGGGTAGGGGGAGGGCAGATACGCAGTATTTT. Amino acids: CASSLGRGRADTQYF.

The chain links TRBV2 to TRBJ2-3; 12 bases line up with TRBD2. The CDR3 runs 14 residues. Trimming took 9 bases from V and 1 from J; bases not matched to a gene: 2. Germline values: CDR1 SNHLY, CDR2 FYNNEI. The CDR3 spells CARSSGRGTDTQYF. The CDR3 coding sequence is TGTGCCAGATCTAGCGGGAGGGGCACAGATACGCAGTATTTT. The complete variable domain, with remaining parts taken from reference TRBV2 and TRBJ2-3, reads EPEVTQTPSHQVTQMGQEVILRCVPISNHLYFYWYRQILGQKVEFLVSFYNNEISEKSEIFDDQFSVERPDGSNFTLKIRSTKLEDSAMYFCARSSGRGTDTQYFGPGTRLTVL.

This clone was counted a few times. This chain links TRBV6-4 with TRBJ2-7, with 8 bases identical to TRBD2. The germline CDR1 and CDR2 sequences are MRHNA and SNTAGT. The CDR3 is made up of 17 amino acids. V lost 4 bases and J lost 5; bases outside the gene matches: 16. The CDR3 spells CASSARRRREGLNEQYF. The CDR3, as DNA: TGTGCCAGCAGTGCCCGCCGCAGACGGGAGGGCCTCAACGAGCAGTACTTC.

The CDR3 loop reads CASMGQRPYEQYF. CDR3 coding DNA: TGTGCCAGCATGGGACAGCGTCCCTACGAGCAGTACTTC. J is TRBJ2-7 and V is TRBV7-8; 7 nucleotides align to TRBD1. CDR1 SGHVS and CDR2 FQNEAQ come from the germline V gene. V gave up 7 bases and J gave up 2 bases; unmatched junction bases: 5. This CDR3 comprises 13 residues.

This clone was seen just once. This chain uses TRBV19 with TRBJ1-2, with no clear D. Per germline, CDR1 LNHDA and CDR2 SQIVND (reference sequence). Deletions cut 5 bases from V and 4 bases from J, with 20 bases between. This CDR3 contains 16 residues. CDR3 loop: CASSAAPTPIPYGYTF. The CDR3 region has the DNA TGTGCCAGTAGTGCGGCACCTACCCCCATTCCCTATGGCTACACCTTC.

This chain joins TRBV6-5 and TRBJ1-2; 10 bases align to TRBD1. CDR1 and CDR2 from the germline V gene are MNHEY and SVGAGI. This CDR3 spans 13 amino acids. V lost 8 bases to trimming and J lost 3 bases; unmatched junction nucleotides: 3. The CDR3 protein is CASHDRGHYGYTF. The CDR3 bases are TGTGCCAGCCATGACAGGGGGCACTATGGCTACACCTTC.

This chain connects TRBV5-1 to TRBJ2-5; the match to TRBD1 covers 8 bases. The CDR3 runs 15 residues. From germline, CDR1 is SGHRS and CDR2 YFSETQ. V lost 0 bases and J lost 2; bases outside the gene matches: 3. The CDR3 DNA sequence: TGCGCCAGCAGCTTGGCGGACAGGGCGCAAGAGACCCAGTACTTC. This gives the protein CASSLADRAQETQYF. Supplemented by reference TRBV5-1 and TRBJ2-5, the full variable domain reads KAGVTQTPRYLIKTRGQQVTLSCSPISGHRSVSWYQQTPGQGLQFLFEYFSETQRNKGNFPGRFSGRQFSNSRSEMNVSTLELGDSALYLCASSLADRAQETQYFGPGTRLLVL.

This chain joins TRBV27 and TRBJ2-7, with TRBD1 identical over 9 bases. The germline CDR1 and CDR2 sequences are MNHEY and SMNVEV (reference sequence). With V trimmed by 8 bases and J by 5 bases, 4 bases remained unmatched. The CDR3 covers 12 residues. CDR3 loop: CASGDRVNEQYF. Written as DNA, the CDR3 is TGTGCCAGCGGGGACAGGGTGAACGAGCAGTACTTC.

The V and J genes are TRBV7-2 and TRBJ1-2, with D maybe TRBD1 (6 bases). This CDR3 contains 17 residues. The V gene's germline CDR1 is SGHTA and CDR2 FQGNSA. Trimming took off 1 base at V and 4 bases at J, with 19 bases between the two ends. The CDR3 region has the DNA TGTGCCAGCAGCTTAGAGGGGGGGACCCAATCTTTCTATGGCTACACCTTC. This sequence encodes CASSLEGGTQSFYGYTF. The full variable domain, with the rest looked up from reference TRBV7-2 and TRBJ1-2, is GAGVSQSPSNKVTEKGKDVELRCDPISGHTALYWYRQSLGQGLEFLIYFQGNSAPDKSGLPSDRFSAERTGGSVSTLTIQRTQQEDSAVYLCASSLEGGTQSFYGYTFGSGTRLTVV.

This chain uses TRBV21-1 with TRBJ2-7; TRBD2 reflects the table's D call only, with no check against the DNA. TRBV21-1 is a recognized pseudogene. CDR3 size: 18 residues. The DNA of the CDR3 is TGTGCCAGCTCTTTAAAACCCGCTACTAGCGGGAGGGCTGACGAGCAGTACTTC. Its protein product is CASSLKPATSGRADEQYF.

The CDR3, as DNA: TGTGCCAGCAGTGAGAAGTGGCTGGGGGGTGGCTACACCTTC. Encoded protein: CASSEKWLGGGYTF. This chain joins TRBV6-1 and TRBJ1-2, with a weak D call TRBD1 (5 bases). Trimming took 3 bases from V and 7 from J, leaving 15 bases between them. The CDR3 has 14 residues. Germline CDR1 and CDR2: MNHNS and SASEGT.

This chain connects TRBV19 to TRBJ2-7, with 7 bases aligning to TRBD2. Germline CDR1 reads LNHDA; CDR2 reads SQIVND (reference sequence). Trimming at V came to 4 bases and at J to 3 bases, leaving 0 bases not matched to a gene. CDR3 length equals 12 residues. The CDR3 region is CASSTSGYEQYF. The CDR3 region has the DNA TGTGCCAGTAGTACTAGCGGCTACGAGCAGTACTTC.